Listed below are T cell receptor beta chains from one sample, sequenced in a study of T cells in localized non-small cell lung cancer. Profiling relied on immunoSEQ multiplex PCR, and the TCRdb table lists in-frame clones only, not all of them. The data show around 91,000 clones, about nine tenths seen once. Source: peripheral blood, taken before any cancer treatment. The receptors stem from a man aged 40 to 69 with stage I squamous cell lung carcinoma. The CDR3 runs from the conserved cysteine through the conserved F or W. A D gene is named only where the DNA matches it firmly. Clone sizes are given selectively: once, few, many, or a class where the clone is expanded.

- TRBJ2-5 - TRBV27 TGTGCCAGCAGTTTGAAGGGACAATTATCGGGAGAGACCCAGTACTTC CASSLKGQLSGETQYF
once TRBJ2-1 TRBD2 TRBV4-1 TGCGCCAGCAGCCAAGGTCTAGCGGGGGGCCCAGCAGACAATGAGCAGTTCTTC CASSQGLAGGPADNEQFF
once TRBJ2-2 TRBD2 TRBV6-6 TGTGCCAGCAACAAACCAGCGGGGGACACCGGGGAGCTGTTTTTT CASNKPAGDTGELFF
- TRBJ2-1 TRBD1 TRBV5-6 TGTGCCAGCAGCCAACAGGGGGCGTCTTACAATGAGCAGTTCTTC CASSQQGASYNEQFF
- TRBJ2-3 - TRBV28 TGTGCCAGCAGTTTACGAGGTACGCCCGACATATCGCAGTATTTT CASSLRGTPDISQYF
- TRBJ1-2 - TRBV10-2 TGCGCCAGCAGTGAGGACCCTGAGGCTTATGGCTACACCTTC CASSEDPEAYGYTF
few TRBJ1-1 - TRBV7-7 TGTGCCAGCAGCTTATCGTCAGTCCTGAGGGCTGAAGCTTTCTTT CASSLSSVLRAEAFF
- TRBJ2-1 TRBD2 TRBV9 TGTGCCAGCAGCCCCGGGAGGACATCGGACAATGAGCAGTTCTTC CASSPGRTSDNEQFF
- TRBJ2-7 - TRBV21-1 TGTGCCAGCAGCAAATCGGGCAGGGTAACCCCCTACGAGCAGTACTTC CASSKSGRVTPYEQYF
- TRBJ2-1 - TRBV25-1 TGTGCCAGCAGTGTTCAGGGTGTCGGTGCGAGTGAGCAGTTCTTC CASSVQGVGASEQFF
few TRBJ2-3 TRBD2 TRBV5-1 TGCGCCAGCAAGTCAGCGGGGGCGAGAGATACGCAGTATTTT CASKSAGARDTQYF
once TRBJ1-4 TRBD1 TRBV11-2 TGTGCCAGCAGCTCCTTGACAGGGTCAAATGAAAAACTGTTTTTT CASSSLTGSNEKLFF
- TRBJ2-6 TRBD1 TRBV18 TGTGCCAGCTCACCGGACAGGGGCGAGTCAGGGGCCAACGTCCTGACTTTC CASSPDRGESGANVLTF
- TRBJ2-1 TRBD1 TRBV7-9 TGTGCCAGCAGCCGTGGACAGGGGGATGTCAATGAGCAGTTCTTC CASSRGQGDVNEQFF
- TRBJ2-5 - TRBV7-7 TGTGCCAGCAGCCCGAGACTAGGAGCAGAGACCCAGTACTTC CASSPRLGAETQYF
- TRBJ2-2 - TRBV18 TGTGCCAGCTCACTCCAGACAGGTTCCGGGGAGCTGTTTTTT CASSLQTGSGELFF
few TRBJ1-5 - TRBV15 TGTGCCACCAGCAGAGATCGGGGGCAGGGGAATCAGCCCCAGCATTTT CATSRDRGQGNQPQHF
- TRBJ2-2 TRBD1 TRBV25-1 TGTGCCAGCAGTGATGAGAGGGGGCTGAACACCGGGGAGCTGTTTTTT CASSDERGLNTGELFF
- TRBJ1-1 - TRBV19 TGTGCCAGTAGTATAAGGTCAGGTGAAGCTTTCTTT CASSIRSGEAFF
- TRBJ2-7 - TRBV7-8 TGTGCCAGCAGCTTATGGAACTCCTACGAGCAGTACTTC CASSLWNSYEQYF
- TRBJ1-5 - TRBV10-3 TGTGCCATCAGTGAGTCGGTAGGCCCTAGCAATCAGCCCCAGCATTTT CAISESVGPSNQPQHF
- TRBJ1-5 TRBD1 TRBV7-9 TGTGCCAGCAGCTTGGCGACAGGGAGGGGCAATCAGCCCCAGCATTTT CASSLATGRGNQPQHF
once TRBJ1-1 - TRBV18 TGTGCCAGCTCACCACCGGGGAGACCGAACACTGAAGCTTTCTTT CASSPPGRPNTEAFF
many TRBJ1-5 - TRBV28 TGTGCCAGCAGTCTCAGTTCAGCCGATCAGCCCCAGCATTTT CASSLSSADQPQHF
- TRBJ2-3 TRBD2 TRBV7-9 TGTGCCAGCAGCCCCGGACGCCCTAGCGGTGATACGCAGTATTTT CASSPGRPSGDTQYF
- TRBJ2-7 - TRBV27 TGTGCCAGCAGTTTAACGCCAGGGCTTACCTACGAGCAGTACTTC CASSLTPGLTYEQYF
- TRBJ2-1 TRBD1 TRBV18 TGTGCCAGCTCACCGGACAGGACCTCCTACAATGAGCAGTTCTTC CASSPDRTSYNEQFF
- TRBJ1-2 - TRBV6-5 TGTGCCAGCAGTTCCGTGAGCGTCCTAGACCATGGCCACACCTTC CASSSVSVLDHGHTF
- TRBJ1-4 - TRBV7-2 TGTGCCAGCAGCTTAGCCCGGGCAACTAATGAAAAACTGTTTTTT CASSLARATNEKLFF
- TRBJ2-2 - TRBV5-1 TGCGCCAGCAGCTTGGGGACACTCATCACCGGGGAGCTGTTTTTT CASSLGTLITGELFF
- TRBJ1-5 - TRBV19 TGTGCCAGTAGTATGCTTTTCGGGGGCAAAGGACAGCCCCAGCATTTT CASSMLFGGKGQPQHF
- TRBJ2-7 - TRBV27 TGTGCCAGCAGGGACAGAGTCCTCCCCTACGAGCAGTACTTC CASRDRVLPYEQYF
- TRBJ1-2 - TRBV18 TGTGCCAGCTCGCTCGTCGGTGCCCCCAGAGAGAACTATGGCTACACCTTC CASSLVGAPRENYGYTF
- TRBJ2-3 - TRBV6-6 TGTGCCAGCAGCAACCCCACAGATACGCAGTATTTT CASSNPTDTQYF
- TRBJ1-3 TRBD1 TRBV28 TGTGCCAGCAATTCAGGGGGCGCTCAGGCCGGAAACACCATATATTTT CASNSGGAQAGNTIYF
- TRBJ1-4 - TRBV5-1 TGCGCCAGCAGCTTGCGTACGGCAACTAATGAAAAACTGTTTTTT CASSLRTATNEKLFF
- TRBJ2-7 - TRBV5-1 TGCGCCAGCAGCTTGGGCAGGGTAGGGGACGAGCAGTACTTC CASSLGRVGDEQYF
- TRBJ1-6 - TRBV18 TGTGCCAGCTCACCAGCCGGGGGTAATTCACCCCTCCACTTT CASSPAGGNSPLHF
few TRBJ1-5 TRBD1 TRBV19 TGTGCCAGTAGTCCTACAGGGGGAGTTCAGCCCCAGCATTTT CASSPTGGVQPQHF
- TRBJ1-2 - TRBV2 TGTGCCAGCAGTGTCCAGACTTATGGCTACACCTTC CASSVQTYGYTF
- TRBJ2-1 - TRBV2 TGTGCCAGCAGTTTACAGGGATCCTACAATGAGCAGTTCTTC CASSLQGSYNEQFF
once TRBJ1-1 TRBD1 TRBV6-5 TGTGCCAGCAGTTACTCGGGACAGAGGAGCACTGAAGCTTTCTTT CASSYSGQRSTEAFF
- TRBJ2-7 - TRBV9 TGTGCCAGCAGCGTGGACTACGGGACTCACTACGAGCAGTACTTC CASSVDYGTHYEQYF